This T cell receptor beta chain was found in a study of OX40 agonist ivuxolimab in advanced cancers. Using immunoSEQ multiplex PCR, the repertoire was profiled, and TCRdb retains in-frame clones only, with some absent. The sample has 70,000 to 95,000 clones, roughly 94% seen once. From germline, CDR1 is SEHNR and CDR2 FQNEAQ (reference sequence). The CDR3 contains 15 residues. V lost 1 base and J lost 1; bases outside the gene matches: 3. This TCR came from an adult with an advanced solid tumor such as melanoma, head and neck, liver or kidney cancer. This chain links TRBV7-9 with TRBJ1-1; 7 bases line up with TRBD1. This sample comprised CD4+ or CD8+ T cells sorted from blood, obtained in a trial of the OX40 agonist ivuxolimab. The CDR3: CASSLDQGENTEAFF. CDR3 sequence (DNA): TGTGCCAGCAGCTTAGATCAGGGGGAGAACACTGAAGCTTTCTTT.